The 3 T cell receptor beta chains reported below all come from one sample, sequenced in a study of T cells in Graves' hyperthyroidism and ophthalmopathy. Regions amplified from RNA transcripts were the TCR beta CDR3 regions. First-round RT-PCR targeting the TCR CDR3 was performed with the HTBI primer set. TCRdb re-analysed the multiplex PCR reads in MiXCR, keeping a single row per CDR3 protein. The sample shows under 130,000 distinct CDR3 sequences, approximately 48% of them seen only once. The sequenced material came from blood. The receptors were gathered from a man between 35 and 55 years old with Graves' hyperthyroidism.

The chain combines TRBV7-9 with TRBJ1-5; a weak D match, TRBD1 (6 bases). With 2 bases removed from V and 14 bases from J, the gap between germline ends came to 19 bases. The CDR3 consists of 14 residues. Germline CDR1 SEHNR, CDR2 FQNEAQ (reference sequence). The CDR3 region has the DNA TGTGCCAGCAGCTTAACAGGGACAACTGACTACGAGCATTTT. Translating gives CASSLTGTTDYEHF.

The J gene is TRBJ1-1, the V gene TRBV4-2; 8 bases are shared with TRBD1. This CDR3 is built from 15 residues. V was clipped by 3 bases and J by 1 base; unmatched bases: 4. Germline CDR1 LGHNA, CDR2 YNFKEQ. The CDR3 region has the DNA TGTGCCAGCAGCCACCCCACAGGGGGGAACACTGAAGCTTTCTTT. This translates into CASSHPTGGNTEAFF.

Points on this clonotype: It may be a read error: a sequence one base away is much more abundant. The CDR3 loop is CASNEGPGQGGQPQHF. The CDR3 DNA is TGTGCCAGCAATGAAGGACCCGGACAGGGCGGTCAGCCCCAGCATTTT. This chain uses TRBV12-3 or TRBV12-4 with TRBJ1-5, with TRBD1 identical over 8 bases. After removal of 7 bases from V and 6 bases from J, the junction contained 14 bases not matched to a gene. The CDR3 contains 16 residues.